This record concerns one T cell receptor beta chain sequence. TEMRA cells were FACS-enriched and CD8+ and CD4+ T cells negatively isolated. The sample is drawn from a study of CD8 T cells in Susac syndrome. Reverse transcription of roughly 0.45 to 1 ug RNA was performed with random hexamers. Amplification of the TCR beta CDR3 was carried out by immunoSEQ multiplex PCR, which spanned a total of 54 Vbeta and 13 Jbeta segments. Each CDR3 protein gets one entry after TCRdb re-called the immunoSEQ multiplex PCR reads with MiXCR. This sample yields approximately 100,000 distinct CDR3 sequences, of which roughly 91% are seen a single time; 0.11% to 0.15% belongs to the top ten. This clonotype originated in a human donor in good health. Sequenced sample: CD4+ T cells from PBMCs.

As DNA, the CDR3 is TGCGCCAGCAGCTCGATACAGGGCGGGACTGAAGCTTTCTTT. Protein: CASSSIQGGTEAFF. The chain couples TRBV5-1 to TRBJ1-1; TRBD1 might be the D (6 bases). This CDR3 spans 14 amino acids. CDR1 is SGHRS and CDR2 is YFSETQ in the germline V gene. V was pared by 3 bases and J by 5 bases, with 14 bases between. The full variable domain, in which reference TRBV5-1 and TRBJ1-1 provide the parts outside the CDR3, is KAGVTQTPRYLIKTRGQQVTLSCSPISGHRSVSWYQQTPGQGLQFLFEYFSETQRNKGNFPGRFSGRQFSNSRSEMNVSTLELGDSALYLCASSSIQGGTEAFFGQGTRLTVV.